Shown below are 20 T cell receptor beta chains from a single sample sequenced in a study of cytomegalovirus exposure and HLA in healthy donors. PCR employed 60 Vbeta and 13 Jbeta primers. Clones were read by immunoSEQ multiplex PCR, and TCRdb kept only the in-frame ones, dropping some. The data show 85,000 to 100,000 clones, 65% to 80% seen once. The source material was PBMCs. The receptors here all came from a man aged 40-50 years in good health and CMV-seropositive.

The J gene is TRBJ2-5, the V gene TRBV9; tentatively, D is TRBD2 (7 bases). The CDR3 loop spans 16 amino acids. Germline lookup yields CDR1 SGDLS and CDR2 YYNGEE. The V and J ends lost 0 bases and 2 bases respectively, with 14 bases between them. CDR3 nucleotides: TGTGCCAGCAGCGTAGCTGCGGGGGCCCGTCAAGAGACCCAGTACTTC. It translates to CASSVAAGARQETQYF.

The genes are TRBV5-1 and TRBJ2-3; 10 positions agree with TRBD1. Germline V CDR1 and CDR2: SGHRS, YFSETQ. CDR3 length equals 15 residues. V was clipped by 0 bases and J by 5 bases; unmatched bases: 3. The chain's CDR3 is CASSLEGTGVDTQYF. The CDR3 DNA reads TGCGCCAGCAGCTTGGAGGGGACAGGGGTAGATACGCAGTATTTT.

V usage is TRBV20-1 and J usage is TRBJ2-7; TRBD2 aligns across 7 bases. The CDR3 totals 11 residues. Losses at the gene ends were 5 bases for V and 10 bases for J; bases not matched to a gene: 8. The germline CDR1 and CDR2 sequences are DFQATT and SNEGSKA (reference sequence). The CDR3 nucleotides read TGCAGTGCTCCCTTCCGGGACTATCAGTACTTC. It translates to CSAPFRDYQYF.

In its sample, this clone was seen a few times. The chain joins TRBV28 to TRBJ2-7, with 7 bases fitting TRBD2. With 4 bases clipped from V and 0 bases from J, the junction kept 9 bases outside the gene matches. Looked up from germline, CDR1 is MDHEN and CDR2 is SYDVKM. The CDR3 runs to 16 residues. This CDR3 is CASSSRLGGSSYEQYF. The CDR3 DNA reads as TGTGCCAGCAGTTCCCGCTTGGGCGGGAGCTCCTACGAGCAGTACTTC.

This chain connects TRBV4-3 to TRBJ1-5; perhaps TRBD1 as D (5 bases). This CDR3 comprises 15 residues. The germline gives CDR1 LGHNA, CDR2 YSLEER. Trimming took 1 base from V and 0 from J, leaving 7 bases between them. CDR3 protein: CASSQGQGSNQPQHF. The CDR3 DNA follows: TGCGCCAGCAGCCAAGGCCAGGGTAGCAATCAGCCCCAGCATTTT.

The chain carries TRBV4-1 and TRBJ2-1, with TRBD1 matching 8 bases. V lost 2 bases to trimming and J lost 8 bases; unmatched junction nucleotides: 11. Germline assignment: CDR1 MGHRA and CDR2 YSYEKL. The CDR3 has 16 residues. The CDR3, as DNA: TGCGCCAGCAGCCAAAGGGGTGTTGGACAGGGAGATGAGCAGTTCTTC. Protein product: CASSQRGVGQGDEQFF.

This rearrangement joins TRBV28 to TRBJ2-3, with D perhaps matching TRBD2 (7 bases). Trimming took off 4 bases at V and 0 bases at J, with 14 bases between the two ends. This CDR3 spans 16 amino acids. The germline V gene encodes CDR1 MDHEN and CDR2 SYDVKM. The CDR3 is CASSSLGGGSTDTQYF. The CDR3 coding sequence is TGTGCCAGCAGTTCGTTAGGGGGAGGGAGCACAGATACGCAGTATTTT.

This chain joins TRBV4-1 and TRBJ2-5, with no clear D. Germline V CDR1 and CDR2: MGHRA, YSYEKL. The CDR3 covers 13 residues. V lost 0 bases and J 4 bases, leaving 6 bases between the germline ends. The CDR3 region is CASSQEPRETQYF. The CDR3 DNA reads as TGCGCCAGCAGCCAAGAACCTAGAGAGACCCAGTACTTC.

V usage is TRBV6-5 and J usage is TRBJ2-3, with D maybe TRBD2 (6 bases). The CDR3 consists of 15 residues. Germline loops: CDR1 MNHEY, CDR2 SVGAGI. Trimming cost V 1 base and J 0 bases, with 8 bases left between them. CDR3 coding DNA: TGTGCCAGCAGTTACTTTAGCGGAAGCACAGATACGCAGTATTTT. Protein sequence: CASSYFSGSTDTQYF.

The V and J genes are TRBV7-8 and TRBJ2-7, with 10 positions matching TRBD1. The junction had 6 bases not matched to a gene; V was cut back by 4 bases and J by 3 bases. Germline V gene data show CDR1 as SGHVS and CDR2 as FQNEAQ. This CDR3 has 15 amino acids. Here the CDR3 DNA reads TGTGCCAGCAGCTCCAGGGACAGGGGTGACTACGAGCAGTACTTC. It specifies CASSSRDRGDYEQYF. Based on the CDR3 plus reference TRBV7-8 and TRBJ2-7, the full variable domain is GAGVSQSPRYKVAKRGQDVALRCDPISGHVSLFWYQQALGQGPEFLTYFQNEAQLDKSGLPSDRFFAERPEGSVSTLKIQRTQQEDSAVYLCASSSRDRGDYEQYFGPGTRLTVT.

The chain couples TRBV2 to TRBJ2-5; weak D call: TRBD1 (5 bases). The CDR3 spans 13 residues. Per the germline V gene, CDR1 is SNHLY and CDR2 is FYNNEI. The V end lost 6 bases, the J end lost 4 bases, and 12 bases lay between the germline ends. The CDR3 DNA is TGTGCCAGCAGGAGCAGGGTAGGAGAGACCCAGTACTTC. This translates into CASRSRVGETQYF. Combining the CDR3 with reference TRBV2 and TRBJ2-5 gives the whole variable domain EPEVTQTPSHQVTQMGQEVILRCVPISNHLYFYWYRQILGQKVEFLVSFYNNEISEKSEIFDDQFSVERPDGSNFTLKIRSTKLEDSAMYFCASRSRVGETQYFGPGTRLLVL.

This clone was detected only a few times. J is TRBJ2-1 and V is TRBV2; tentatively, D is TRBD1 (7 bases). The V gene's germline CDR1 is SNHLY and CDR2 FYNNEI. Trimming stripped 4 bases from V and 10 bases from J, with 20 bases between. The CDR3 is 15 amino acids. The CDR3 nucleotides are TGTGCCAGCAGTGGCCAGGGGGAGGCTCACAGGGAGCAGTTCTTC. Its translation: CASSGQGEAHREQFF.

Only a few counts were recorded for this clone. The rearrangement joins TRBV7-8 to TRBJ2-7; TRBD1 is a possible D gene (6 bases). This CDR3 comprises 13 residues. Per the germline V gene, CDR1 is SGHVS and CDR2 is FQNEAQ. CDR3 amino acids: CACKQGPAYEQYF. The CDR3 nucleotides read TGTGCTTGCAAGCAGGGGCCGGCATACGAGCAGTACTTC.

V gene TRBV11-2 combines with J gene TRBJ1-1; D may be TRBD1 (5 bases). Per germline, CDR1 SGHAT and CDR2 FQNNGV. The V and J ends lost 5 bases and 0 bases respectively, with 19 bases between them. The CDR3 runs to 17 residues. The CDR3: CASSLRALGPLNTEAFF. DNA for the CDR3: TGTGCCAGCAGCCTAAGGGCACTGGGGCCGTTGAACACTGAAGCTTTCTTT.

The CDR3 nucleotides read TGTGCCTCACCGCCACGGGGTGGTGGCAATCAGCCCCAGCATTTT. Amino acids: CASPPRGGGNQPQHF. The J gene is TRBJ1-5, the V gene TRBV19; D is undetermined. From germline, CDR1 is LNHDA and CDR2 SQIVND (reference sequence). The CDR3 length is 15 residues. V was cut by 11 bases and J by 2 bases, with 19 bases left in between.

The V and J genes are TRBV4-1 and TRBJ2-7, with D perhaps matching TRBD2 (5 bases). CDR1 is MGHRA and CDR2 is YSYEKL in the germline V gene. CDR3 length equals 15 residues. Trimming shortened V by 1 base and J by 7 bases, and 17 bases separated the two germline ends. The CDR3 DNA follows: TGCGCCAGCAGCCAAGGGCAGGCAAGACGGGGAGAGCAGTACTTC. It codes for CASSQGQARRGEQYF.

The chain is built from TRBV4-3 and TRBJ2-7, with TRBD2 matching over 11 bases. J gave up 4 bases and V 1 base, and 3 bases lay outside the gene matches. This CDR3 is built from 15 residues. Germline CDR1 and CDR2: LGHNA and YSLEER. The CDR3 sequence is CASSQGLAGIYEQYF. CDR3 nucleotide sequence: TGCGCCAGCAGCCAAGGACTAGCGGGGATATACGAGCAGTACTTC.

The chain employs TRBV5-1 and TRBJ2-7; D is undetermined. The CDR3 has 15 residues. Germline V CDR1 and CDR2: SGHRS, YFSETQ. Trimming shortened V by 0 bases and J by 0 bases, and 10 bases separated the two germline ends. CDR3 in amino acids: CASSLASANSYEQYF. CDR3 DNA sequence: TGCGCCAGCAGCTTGGCGTCCGCGAACTCCTACGAGCAGTACTTC. Full variable domain (outside the CDR3, taken from reference TRBV5-1 and TRBJ2-7): KAGVTQTPRYLIKTRGQQVTLSCSPISGHRSVSWYQQTPGQGLQFLFEYFSETQRNKGNFPGRFSGRQFSNSRSEMNVSTLELGDSALYLCASSLASANSYEQYFGPGTRLTVT.

CDR3 region: CASSLASQGSTEQYF. CDR3 bases: TGCGCCAGCAGCTTGGCCTCACAGGGGAGCACCGAGCAGTACTTC. This chain links TRBV5-1 with TRBJ2-7; TRBD1 agrees at 7 bases. CDR1 is SGHRS and CDR2 is YFSETQ in the germline V gene. V was pared by 0 bases and J by 6 bases, with 9 bases of the junction left unmatched. This CDR3 contains 15 residues.

The chain uses TRBV5-1 and TRBJ2-1, with 8 bases that match TRBD2. This CDR3 spans 17 amino acids. CDR1 and CDR2 (germline): SGHRS, YFSETQ. Trimming removed 0 bases from V and 0 bases from J; junction bases left unmatched: 5. This CDR3 is CASSLGERGHSYNEQFF. The DNA for the CDR3 is TGCGCCAGCAGCTTGGGGGAGCGGGGGCACTCCTACAATGAGCAGTTCTTC.